The subject of this entry is one TCR beta chain. Its matching antigen is unknown. This specimen belongs to a study of T-cell memory formation after mild COVID-19. Turning to the study itself: Largely, TCR clusters stayed within a single donor.

Findings of the study overall: Second-wave clones reaching peak frequency on day 37 lacked confirmed SARS-CoV-2 specificity. There was a balanced CD4/CD8 profile in clones contracting day 15 to 85, and later expanders leaned CD4+.

V lost 6 bases and J 2 bases, leaving 13 bases between the germline ends. The CDR3 totals 14 residues. The germline CDR1 and CDR2 sequences are SNHLY and FYNNEI. Each CDR3 protein gets one entry after TCRdb re-called the 5' RACE reads with MiXCR. The sample comprises 250,000 or so distinct CDR3 sequences, 18% of which are singletons, and about 21% rests with the top ten. Sequencing was carried out using PBMCs or a T cell subset sorted from them (not recorded which). This chain uses TRBV2 with TRBJ1-1; possibly TRBD1 for D (5 bases). The sequence was obtained from a man aged 18 to 29 who had mild COVID-19 (a few samples of this study predate the infection). Cell type and time point are not known. The CDR3 nucleotides read TGTGCCAGCAGGCCGGGACTCCTTAACACTGAAGCTTTCTTT. It is translated as CASRPGLLNTEAFF. Full variable domain (rest looked up from reference TRBV2 and TRBJ1-1): EPEVTQTPSHQVTQMGQEVILRCVPISNHLYFYWYRQILGQKVEFLVSFYNNEISEKSEIFDDQFSVERPDGSNFTLKIRSTKLEDSAMYFCASRPGLLNTEAFFGQGTRLTVV.